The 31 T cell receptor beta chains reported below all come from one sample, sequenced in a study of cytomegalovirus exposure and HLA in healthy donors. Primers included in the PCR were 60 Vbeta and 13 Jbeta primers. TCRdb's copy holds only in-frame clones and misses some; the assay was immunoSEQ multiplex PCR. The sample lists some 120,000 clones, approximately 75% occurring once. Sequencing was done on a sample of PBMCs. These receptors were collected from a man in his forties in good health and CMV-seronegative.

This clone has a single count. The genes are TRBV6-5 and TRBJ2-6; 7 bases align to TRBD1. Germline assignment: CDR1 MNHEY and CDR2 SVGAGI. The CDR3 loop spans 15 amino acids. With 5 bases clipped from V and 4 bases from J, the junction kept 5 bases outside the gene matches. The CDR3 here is CASSPRGLGANVLTF. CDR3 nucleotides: TGTGCCAGCAGTCCTAGGGGGCTCGGGGCCAACGTCCTGACTTTC.

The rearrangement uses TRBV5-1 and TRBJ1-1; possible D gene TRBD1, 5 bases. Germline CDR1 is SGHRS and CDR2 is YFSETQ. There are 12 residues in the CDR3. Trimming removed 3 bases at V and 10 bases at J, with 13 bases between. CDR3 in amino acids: CASSSAGRRAFF. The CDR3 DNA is TGCGCCAGCAGCTCCGCAGGGAGGAGAGCTTTCTTT.

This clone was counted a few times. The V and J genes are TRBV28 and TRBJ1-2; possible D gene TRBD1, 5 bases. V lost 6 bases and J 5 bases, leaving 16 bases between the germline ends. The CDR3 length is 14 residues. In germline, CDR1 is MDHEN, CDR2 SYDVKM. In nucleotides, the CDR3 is TGTGCCAGCAGAGGGTGGGGGGAGACTTATGGCTACACCTTC. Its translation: CASRGWGETYGYTF.

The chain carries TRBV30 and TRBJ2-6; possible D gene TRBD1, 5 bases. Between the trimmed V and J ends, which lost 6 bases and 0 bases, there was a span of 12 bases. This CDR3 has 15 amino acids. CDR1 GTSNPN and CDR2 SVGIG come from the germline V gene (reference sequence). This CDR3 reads CACRWGPSGANVLTF. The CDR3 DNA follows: TGTGCCTGCCGCTGGGGCCCCTCTGGGGCCAACGTCCTGACTTTC.

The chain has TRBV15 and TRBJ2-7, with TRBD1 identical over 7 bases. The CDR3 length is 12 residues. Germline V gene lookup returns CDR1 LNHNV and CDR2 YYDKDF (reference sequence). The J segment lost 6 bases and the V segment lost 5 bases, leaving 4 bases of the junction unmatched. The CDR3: CATSGRQGEQYF. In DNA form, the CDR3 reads TGTGCCACCAGCGGAAGACAGGGCGAGCAGTACTTC.

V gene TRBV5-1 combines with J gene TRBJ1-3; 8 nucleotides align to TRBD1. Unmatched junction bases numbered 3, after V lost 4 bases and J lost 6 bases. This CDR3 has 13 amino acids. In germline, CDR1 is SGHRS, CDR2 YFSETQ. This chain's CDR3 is CASSLDRENTIYF. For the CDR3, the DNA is TGCGCCAGCAGCCTGGACAGGGAAAACACCATATATTTT.

This CDR3 is CASSLGQSPYEQYF. The DNA of the CDR3 is TGTGCCAGCAGCTTGGGACAGTCTCCCTACGAGCAGTACTTC. The chain links TRBV5-6 to TRBJ2-7; TRBD1 is a possible D gene (5 bases). Germline V gives CDR1 SGHDT, CDR2 YYEEEE. This CDR3 has 14 residues. V was pared by 0 bases and J by 2 bases, with 9 bases between.

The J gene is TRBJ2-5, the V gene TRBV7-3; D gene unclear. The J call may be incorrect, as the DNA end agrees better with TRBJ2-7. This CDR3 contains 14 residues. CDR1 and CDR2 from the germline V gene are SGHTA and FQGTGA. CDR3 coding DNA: TGTGCCAGCAGGCAATCTAGTATACTGAACGAGCAGTACTTC. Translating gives CASRQSSILNEQYF.

CDR3 region: CASSPPTGVGNSPLHF. The CDR3, as DNA: TGTGCCAGCTCACCTCCTACAGGGGTAGGAAATTCACCCCTCCACTTT. The V gene is TRBV18, the J gene TRBJ1-6; TRBD1 agrees at 7 bases. The V segment lost 3 bases and the J segment 7 bases; nucleotides outside the gene matches: 9. The CDR3 is 16 residues long. Germline values: CDR1 KGHSH, CDR2 LQKENI.

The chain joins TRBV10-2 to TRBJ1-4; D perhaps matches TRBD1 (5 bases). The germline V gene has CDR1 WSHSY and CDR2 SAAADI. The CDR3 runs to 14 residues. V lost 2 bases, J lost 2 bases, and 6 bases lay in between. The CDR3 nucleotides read TGCGCCAGCAGTGAGGCAGGGACTAATGAAAAACTGTTTTTT. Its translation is CASSEAGTNEKLFF.

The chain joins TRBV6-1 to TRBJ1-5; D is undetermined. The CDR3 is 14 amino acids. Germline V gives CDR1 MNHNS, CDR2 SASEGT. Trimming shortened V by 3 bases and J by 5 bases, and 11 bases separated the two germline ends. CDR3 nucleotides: TGTGCCAGCAGTGAGGCAGGCTGGGATCAGCCCCAGCATTTT. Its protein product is CASSEAGWDQPQHF.

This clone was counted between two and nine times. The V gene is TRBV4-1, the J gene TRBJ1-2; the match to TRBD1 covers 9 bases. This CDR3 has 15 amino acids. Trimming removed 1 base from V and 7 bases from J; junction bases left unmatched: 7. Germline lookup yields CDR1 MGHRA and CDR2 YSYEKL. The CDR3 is CASSQVRGTGSGYTF. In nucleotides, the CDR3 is TGCGCCAGCAGCCAAGTAAGAGGGACAGGGTCTGGCTACACCTTC.

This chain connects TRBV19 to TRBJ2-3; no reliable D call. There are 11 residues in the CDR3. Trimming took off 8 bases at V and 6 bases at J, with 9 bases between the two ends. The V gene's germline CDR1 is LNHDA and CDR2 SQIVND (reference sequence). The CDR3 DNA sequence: TGTGCCAGTTGTTCGTCGGATACGCAGTATTTT. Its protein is CASCSSDTQYF.

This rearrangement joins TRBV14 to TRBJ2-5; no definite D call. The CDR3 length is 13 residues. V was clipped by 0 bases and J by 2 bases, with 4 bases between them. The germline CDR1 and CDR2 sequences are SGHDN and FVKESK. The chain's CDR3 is CASSQDYQETQYF. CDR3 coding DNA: TGTGCCAGCAGCCAAGACTATCAAGAGACCCAGTACTTC. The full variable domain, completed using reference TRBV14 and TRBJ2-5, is EAGVTQFPSHSVIEKGQTVTLRCDPISGHDNLYWYRRVMGKEIKFLLHFVKESKQDESGMPNNRFLAERTGGTYSTLKVQPAELEDSGVYFCASSQDYQETQYFGPGTRLLVL.

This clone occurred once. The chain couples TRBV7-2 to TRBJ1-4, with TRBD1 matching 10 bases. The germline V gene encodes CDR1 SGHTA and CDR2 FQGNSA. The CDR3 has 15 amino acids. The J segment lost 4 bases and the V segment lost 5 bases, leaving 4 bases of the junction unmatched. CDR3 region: CASSTGDRGNEKLFF. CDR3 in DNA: TGTGCCAGCAGCACAGGGGACAGGGGTAATGAAAAACTGTTTTTT.

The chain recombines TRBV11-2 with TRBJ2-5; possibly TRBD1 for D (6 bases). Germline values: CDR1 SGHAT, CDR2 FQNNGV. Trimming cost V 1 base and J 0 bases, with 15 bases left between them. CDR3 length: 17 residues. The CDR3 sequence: CASSLGTRAGDQETQYF. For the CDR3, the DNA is TGTGCCAGCAGCTTAGGAACCAGGGCAGGGGACCAAGAGACCCAGTACTTC.

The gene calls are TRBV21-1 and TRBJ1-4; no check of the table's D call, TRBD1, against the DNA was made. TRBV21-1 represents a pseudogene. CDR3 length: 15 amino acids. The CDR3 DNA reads TGTGCCAGCAGCAGAACAGGGGTGAGTAGTGAAAAACTGTTTTTT. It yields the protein CASSRTGVSSEKLFF.

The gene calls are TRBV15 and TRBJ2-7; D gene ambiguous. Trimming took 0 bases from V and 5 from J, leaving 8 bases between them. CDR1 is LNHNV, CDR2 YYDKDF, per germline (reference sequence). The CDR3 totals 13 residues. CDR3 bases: TGTGCCACCAGCAGAGATAGGCAGGACGAGCAGTACTTC. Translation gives CATSRDRQDEQYF.

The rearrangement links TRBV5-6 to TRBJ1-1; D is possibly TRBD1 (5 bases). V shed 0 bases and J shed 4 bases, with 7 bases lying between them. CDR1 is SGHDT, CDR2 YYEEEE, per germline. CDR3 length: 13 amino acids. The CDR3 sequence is CASSLAGSTEAFF. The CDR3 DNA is TGTGCCAGCAGCTTGGCAGGGTCCACTGAAGCTTTCTTT.

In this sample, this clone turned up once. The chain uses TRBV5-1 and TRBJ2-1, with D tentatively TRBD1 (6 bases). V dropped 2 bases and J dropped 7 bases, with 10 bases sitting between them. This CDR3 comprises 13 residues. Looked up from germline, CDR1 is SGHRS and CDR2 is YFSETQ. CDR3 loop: CASSFPGENEQFF. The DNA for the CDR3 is TGCGCCAGCAGCTTCCCAGGGGAGAATGAGCAGTTCTTC.

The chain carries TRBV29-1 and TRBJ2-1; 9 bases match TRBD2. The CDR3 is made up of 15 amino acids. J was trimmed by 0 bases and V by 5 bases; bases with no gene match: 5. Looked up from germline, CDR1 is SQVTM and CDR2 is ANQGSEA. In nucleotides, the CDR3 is TGCAGCGTTCGACTAGCGGAGGTCTCCTACAATGAGCAGTTCTTC. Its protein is CSVRLAEVSYNEQFF.

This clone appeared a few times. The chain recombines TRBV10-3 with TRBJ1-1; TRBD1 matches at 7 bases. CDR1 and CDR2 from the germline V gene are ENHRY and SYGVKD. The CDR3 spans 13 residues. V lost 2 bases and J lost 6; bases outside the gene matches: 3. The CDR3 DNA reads TGTGCCATCAGTGAGAAGGGGGCGGCTGAAGCTTTCTTT. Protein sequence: CAISEKGAAEAFF.

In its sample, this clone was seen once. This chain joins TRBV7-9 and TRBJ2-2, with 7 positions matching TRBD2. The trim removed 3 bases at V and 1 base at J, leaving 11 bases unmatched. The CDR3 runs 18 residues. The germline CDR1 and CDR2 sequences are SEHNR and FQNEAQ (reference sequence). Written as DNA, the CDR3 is TGTGCCAGCAGCTTTCCCAGCAGCGGGGCCGTGAACACCGGGGAGCTGTTTTTT. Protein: CASSFPSSGAVNTGELFF.

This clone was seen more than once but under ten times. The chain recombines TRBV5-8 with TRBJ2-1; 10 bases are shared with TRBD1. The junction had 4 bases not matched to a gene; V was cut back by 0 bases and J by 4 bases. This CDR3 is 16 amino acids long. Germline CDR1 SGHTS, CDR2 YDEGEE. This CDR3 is CASSLADRGPYNEQFF. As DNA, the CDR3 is TGTGCCAGCAGCTTGGCTGACAGGGGGCCTTACAATGAGCAGTTCTTC.

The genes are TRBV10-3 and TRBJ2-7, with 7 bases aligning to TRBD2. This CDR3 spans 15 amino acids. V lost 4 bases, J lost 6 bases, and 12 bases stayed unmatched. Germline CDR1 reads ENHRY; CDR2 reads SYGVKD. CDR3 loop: CAISVGQMPGGEQYF. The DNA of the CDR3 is TGTGCCATCAGTGTGGGCCAGATGCCGGGAGGCGAGCAGTACTTC.

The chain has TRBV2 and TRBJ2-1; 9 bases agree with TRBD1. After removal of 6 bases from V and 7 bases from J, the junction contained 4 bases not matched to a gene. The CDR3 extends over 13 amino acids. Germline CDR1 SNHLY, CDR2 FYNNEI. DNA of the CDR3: TGTGCCAGCAGGCCGACAGGGGGGAATGAGCAGTTCTTC. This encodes CASRPTGGNEQFF.

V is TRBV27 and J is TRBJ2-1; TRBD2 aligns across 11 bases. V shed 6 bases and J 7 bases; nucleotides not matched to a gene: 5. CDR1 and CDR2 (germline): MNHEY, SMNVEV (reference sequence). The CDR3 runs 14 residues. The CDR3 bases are TGTGCCAGCAGCTCGGGACTAGCGGTAAATGAGCAGTTCTTC. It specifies CASSSGLAVNEQFF.

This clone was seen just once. The CDR3 sequence: CASTRIGGDRVGKNIQYF. Written as DNA, the CDR3 is TGTGCCAGCACCCGTATTGGGGGGGACAGGGTGGGCAAAAACATTCAGTACTTC. V usage is TRBV11-2 and J usage is TRBJ2-4, with 9 bases identical to TRBD1. Germline trimming cut 7 bases from V and 3 bases from J; bases unmatched to any gene: 16. Looked up from germline, CDR1 is SGHAT and CDR2 is FQNNGV. There are 18 residues in the CDR3.

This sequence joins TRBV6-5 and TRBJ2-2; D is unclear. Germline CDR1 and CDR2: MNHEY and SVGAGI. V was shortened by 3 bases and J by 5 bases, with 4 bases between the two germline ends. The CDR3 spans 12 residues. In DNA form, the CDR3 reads TGTGCCAGCAGTTATAGTACCGGGGAGCTGTTTTTT. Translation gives CASSYSTGELFF.

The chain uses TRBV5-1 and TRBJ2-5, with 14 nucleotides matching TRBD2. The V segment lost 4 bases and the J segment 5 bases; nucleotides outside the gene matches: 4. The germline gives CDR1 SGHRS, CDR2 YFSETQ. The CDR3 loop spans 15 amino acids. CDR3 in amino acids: CASSPGLAGAETQYF. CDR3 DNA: TGCGCCAGCAGCCCGGGACTAGCGGGAGCGGAGACCCAGTACTTC.

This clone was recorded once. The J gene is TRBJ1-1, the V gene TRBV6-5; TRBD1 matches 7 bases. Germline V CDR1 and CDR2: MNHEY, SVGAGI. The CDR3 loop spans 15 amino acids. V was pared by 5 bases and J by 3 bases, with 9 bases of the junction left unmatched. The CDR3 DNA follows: TGTGCCAGCAGTAATCGACCGACAGGGTACACTGAAGCTTTCTTT. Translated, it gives CASSNRPTGYTEAFF.